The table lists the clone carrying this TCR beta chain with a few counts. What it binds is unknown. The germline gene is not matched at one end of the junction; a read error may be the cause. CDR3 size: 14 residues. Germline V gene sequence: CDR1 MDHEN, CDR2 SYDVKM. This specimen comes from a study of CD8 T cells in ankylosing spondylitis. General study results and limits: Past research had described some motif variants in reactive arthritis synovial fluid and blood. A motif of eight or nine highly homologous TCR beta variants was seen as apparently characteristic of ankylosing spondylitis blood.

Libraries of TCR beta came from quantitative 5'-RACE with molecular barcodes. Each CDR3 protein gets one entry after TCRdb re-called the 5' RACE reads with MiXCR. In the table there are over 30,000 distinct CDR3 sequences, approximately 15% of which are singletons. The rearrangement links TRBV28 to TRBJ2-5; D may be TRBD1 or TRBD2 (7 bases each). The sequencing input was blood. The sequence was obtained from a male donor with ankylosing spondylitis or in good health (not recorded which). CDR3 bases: TGTGCCAGCAGCGCTGGGACAGTGCGGGAGATCCAGTACTTC. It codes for CASSAGTVREIQYF.